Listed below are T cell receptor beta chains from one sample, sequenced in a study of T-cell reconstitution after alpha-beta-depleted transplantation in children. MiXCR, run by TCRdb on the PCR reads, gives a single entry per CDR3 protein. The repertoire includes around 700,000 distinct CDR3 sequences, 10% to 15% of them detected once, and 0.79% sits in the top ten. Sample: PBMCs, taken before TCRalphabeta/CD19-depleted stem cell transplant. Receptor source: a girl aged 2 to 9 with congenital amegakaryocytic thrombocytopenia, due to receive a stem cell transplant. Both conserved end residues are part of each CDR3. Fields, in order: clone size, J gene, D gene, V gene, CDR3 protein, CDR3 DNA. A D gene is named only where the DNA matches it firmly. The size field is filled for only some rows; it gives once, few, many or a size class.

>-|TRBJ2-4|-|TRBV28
CASSRGGKDKNIQYF
TGTGCCAGCAGCCGGGGTGGTAAGGACAAAAACATTCAGTACTTC
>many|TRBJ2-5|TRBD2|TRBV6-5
CASVWMAGGRETQYF
TGTGCCAGCGTTTGGATGGCGGGAGGTAGAGAGACCCAGTACTTC
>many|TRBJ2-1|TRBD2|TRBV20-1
CSASGGRSYNEQFF
TGCAGTGCTAGTGGCGGGAGGTCCTACAATGAGCAGTTCTTC
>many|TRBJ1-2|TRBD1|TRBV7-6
CASSPGTGKSLSGYTF
TGTGCCAGCAGCCCCGGGACAGGGAAGTCCCTTAGTGGCTACACCTTC
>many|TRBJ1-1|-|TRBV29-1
CSVRAQGSNEAFF
TGCAGCGTTCGGGCGCAGGGATCTAATGAAGCTTTCTTT
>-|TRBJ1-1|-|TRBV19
CASESGGGMTEAFF
TGTGCCAGTGAATCGGGGGGGGGAATGACTGAAGCTTTCTTT
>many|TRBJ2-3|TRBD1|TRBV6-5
CASSYSTGGADTQYF
TGTGCCAGCAGTTACTCGACAGGGGGCGCAGATACGCAGTATTTT
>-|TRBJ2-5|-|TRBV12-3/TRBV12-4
CASSPSEETQYF
TGTGCCAGCAGTCCCTCGGAAGAGACCCAGTACTTC
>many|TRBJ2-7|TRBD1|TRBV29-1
CSVEGQGETYEQYF
TGCAGCGTTGAAGGACAGGGTGAGACCTACGAGCAGTACTTC
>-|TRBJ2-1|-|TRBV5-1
CASSSQINPNEQFF
TGCGCCAGCAGCTCACAAATCAATCCCAATGAGCAGTTCTTC
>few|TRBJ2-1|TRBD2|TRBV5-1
CASSHAGTRPGNEQFF
TGCGCCAGCAGCCACGCCGGGACTAGGCCTGGCAATGAGCAGTTCTTC
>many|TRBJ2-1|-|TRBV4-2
CASSQTDGVDNEQFF
TGTGCCAGCAGCCAAACGGATGGGGTGGACAATGAGCAGTTCTTC
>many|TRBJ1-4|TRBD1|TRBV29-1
CSVGGGAGEKLFF
TGCAGCGTAGGAGGGGGCGCAGGTGAAAAACTGTTTTTT
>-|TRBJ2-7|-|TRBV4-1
CASSHRQAPGYEQYF
TGCGCCAGCAGCCATAGGCAGGCGCCGGGATACGAGCAGTACTTC